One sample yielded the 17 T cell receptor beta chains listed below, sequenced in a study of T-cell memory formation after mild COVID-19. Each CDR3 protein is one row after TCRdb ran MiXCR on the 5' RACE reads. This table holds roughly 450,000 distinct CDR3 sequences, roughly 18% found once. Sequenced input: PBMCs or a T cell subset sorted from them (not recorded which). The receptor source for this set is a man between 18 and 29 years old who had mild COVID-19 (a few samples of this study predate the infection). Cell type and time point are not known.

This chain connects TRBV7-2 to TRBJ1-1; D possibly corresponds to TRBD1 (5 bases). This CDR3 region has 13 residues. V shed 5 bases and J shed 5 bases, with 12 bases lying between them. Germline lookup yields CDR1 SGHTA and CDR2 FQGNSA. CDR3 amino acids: CASSNWGGTEAFF. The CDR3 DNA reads TGTGCCAGCAGCAATTGGGGGGGGACTGAAGCTTTCTTT. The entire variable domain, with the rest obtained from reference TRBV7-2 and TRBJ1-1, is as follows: GAGVSQSPSNKVTEKGKDVELRCDPISGHTALYWYRQSLGQGLEFLIYFQGNSAPDKSGLPSDRFSAERTGGSVSTLTIQRTQQEDSAVYLCASSNWGGTEAFFGQGTRLTVV.

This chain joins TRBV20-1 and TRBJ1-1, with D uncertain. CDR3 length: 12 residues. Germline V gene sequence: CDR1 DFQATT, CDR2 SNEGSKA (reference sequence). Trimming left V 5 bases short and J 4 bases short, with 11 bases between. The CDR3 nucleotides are TGCAGTGCTCGGACGGGAGGCACTGAAGCTTTCTTT. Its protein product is CSARTGGTEAFF.

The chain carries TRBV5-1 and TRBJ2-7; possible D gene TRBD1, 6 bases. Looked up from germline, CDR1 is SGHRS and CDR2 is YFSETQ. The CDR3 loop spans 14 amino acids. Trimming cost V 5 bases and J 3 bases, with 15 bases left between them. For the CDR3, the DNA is TGCGCCAGCAGGCAGGGGTTCTGTGGCTACGAGCAGTACGTC. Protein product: CASRQGFCGYEQYV.

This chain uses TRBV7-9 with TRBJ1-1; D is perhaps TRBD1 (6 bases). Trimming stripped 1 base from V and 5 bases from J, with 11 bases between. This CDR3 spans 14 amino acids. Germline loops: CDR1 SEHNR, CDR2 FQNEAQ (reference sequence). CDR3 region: CASSLVQGRTEAFF. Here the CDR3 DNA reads TGTGCCAGCAGCTTAGTGCAGGGGAGGACTGAAGCTTTCTTT.

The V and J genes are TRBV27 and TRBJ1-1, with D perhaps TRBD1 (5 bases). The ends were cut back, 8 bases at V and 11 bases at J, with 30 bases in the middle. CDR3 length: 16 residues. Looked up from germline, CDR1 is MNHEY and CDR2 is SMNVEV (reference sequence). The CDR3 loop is CASLPTATSLPHSAFF. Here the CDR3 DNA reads TGTGCCAGCCTCCCGACAGCGACCTCTCTTCCCCATTCTGCTTTCTTT.

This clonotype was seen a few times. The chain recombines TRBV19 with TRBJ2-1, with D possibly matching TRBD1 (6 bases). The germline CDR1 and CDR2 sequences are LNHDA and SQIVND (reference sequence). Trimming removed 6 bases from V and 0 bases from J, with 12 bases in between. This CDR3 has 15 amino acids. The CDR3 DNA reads TGTGCCAGTAGACCAAAGGACAGCTCCTACAATGAGCAGTTCTTC. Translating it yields CASRPKDSSYNEQFF.

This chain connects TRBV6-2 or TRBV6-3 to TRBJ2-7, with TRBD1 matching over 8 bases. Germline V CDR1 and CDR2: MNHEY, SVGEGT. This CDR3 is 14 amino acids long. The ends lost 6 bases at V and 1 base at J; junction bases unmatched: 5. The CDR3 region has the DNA TGTGCCAGCAGACGTACAGGGGGGTCCTACGAGCAGTACTTC. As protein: CASRRTGGSYEQYF.

CDR3 protein: CASSLSARSDTEAFF. The CDR3 bases are TGTGCCAGCAGTTTATCGGCGCGTTCGGACACTGAAGCTTTCTTT. V gene TRBV27 combines with J gene TRBJ1-1; D gene ambiguous. The ends were cut back, 0 bases at V and 3 bases at J, with 11 bases in the middle. This CDR3 comprises 15 residues. In germline, CDR1 is MNHEY, CDR2 SMNVEV (reference sequence).

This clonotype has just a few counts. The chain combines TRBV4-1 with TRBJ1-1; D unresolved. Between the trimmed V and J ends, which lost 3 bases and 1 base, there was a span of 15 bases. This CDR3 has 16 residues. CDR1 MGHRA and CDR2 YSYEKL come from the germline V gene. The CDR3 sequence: CASSQRAPLTNTEAFF. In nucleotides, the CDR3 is TGCGCCAGCAGCCAGAGAGCCCCCTTGACGAACACTGAAGCTTTCTTT.

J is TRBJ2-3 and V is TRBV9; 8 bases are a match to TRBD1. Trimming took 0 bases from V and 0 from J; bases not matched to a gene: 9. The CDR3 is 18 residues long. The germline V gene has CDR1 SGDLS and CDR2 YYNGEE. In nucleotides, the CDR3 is TGTGCCAGCAGCGTAGGGACAGGGAGGACTACTAGCACAGATACGCAGTATTTT. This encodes CASSVGTGRTTSTDTQYF. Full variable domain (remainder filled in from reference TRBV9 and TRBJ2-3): DSGVTQTPKHLITATGQRVTLRCSPRSGDLSVYWYQQSLDQGLQFLIQYYNGEERAKGNILERFSAQQFPDLHSELNLSSLELGDSALYFCASSVGTGRTTSTDTQYFGPGTRLTVL.

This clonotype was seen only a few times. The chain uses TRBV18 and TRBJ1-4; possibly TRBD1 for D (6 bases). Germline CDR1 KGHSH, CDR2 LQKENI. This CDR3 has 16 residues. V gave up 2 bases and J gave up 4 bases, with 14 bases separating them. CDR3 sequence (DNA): TGTGCCAGCTCACCAACCCACGGACAGCTTAATGAAAAACTGTTTTTT. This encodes CASSPTHGQLNEKLFF.

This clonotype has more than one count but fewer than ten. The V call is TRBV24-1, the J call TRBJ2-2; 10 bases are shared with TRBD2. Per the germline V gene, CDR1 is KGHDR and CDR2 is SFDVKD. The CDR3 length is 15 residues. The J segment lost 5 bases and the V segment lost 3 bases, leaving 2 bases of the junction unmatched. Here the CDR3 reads CATSDTSGDTGELFF. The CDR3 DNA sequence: TGTGCCACCAGTGATACTAGCGGGGATACCGGGGAGCTGTTTTTT.

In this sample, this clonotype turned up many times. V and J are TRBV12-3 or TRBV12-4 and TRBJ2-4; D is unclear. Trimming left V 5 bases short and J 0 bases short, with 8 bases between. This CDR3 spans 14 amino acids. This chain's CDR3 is CASSPELAKNIQYF. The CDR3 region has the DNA TGTGCCAGCAGTCCCGAGCTAGCCAAAAACATTCAGTACTTC.

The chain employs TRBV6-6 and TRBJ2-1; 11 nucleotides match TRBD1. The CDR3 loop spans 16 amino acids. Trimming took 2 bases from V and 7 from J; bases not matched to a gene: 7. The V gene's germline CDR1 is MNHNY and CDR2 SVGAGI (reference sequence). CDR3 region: CASSYDDGDRGNEQFF. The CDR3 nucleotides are TGTGCCAGCAGTTACGACGACGGGGACAGGGGGAATGAGCAGTTCTTC.

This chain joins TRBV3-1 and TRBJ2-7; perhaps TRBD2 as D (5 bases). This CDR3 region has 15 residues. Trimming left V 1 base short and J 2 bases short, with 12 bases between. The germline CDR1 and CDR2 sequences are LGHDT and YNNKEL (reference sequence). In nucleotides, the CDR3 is TGTGCCAGCAGCCAAGCTGGGAGCGGAACCTACGAGCAGTACTTC. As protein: CASSQAGSGTYEQYF.

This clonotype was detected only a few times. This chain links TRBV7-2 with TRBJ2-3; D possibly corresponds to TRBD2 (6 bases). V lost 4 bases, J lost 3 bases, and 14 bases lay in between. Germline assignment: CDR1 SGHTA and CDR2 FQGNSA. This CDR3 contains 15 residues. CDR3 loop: CASSSPQGGTDTQYF. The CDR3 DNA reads TGTGCCAGCAGCTCCCCCCAGGGAGGTACAGATACGCAGTATTTT. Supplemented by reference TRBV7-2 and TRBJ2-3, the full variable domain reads GAGVSQSPSNKVTEKGKDVELRCDPISGHTALYWYRQSLGQGLEFLIYFQGNSAPDKSGLPSDRFSAERTGGSVSTLTIQRTQQEDSAVYLCASSSPQGGTDTQYFGPGTRLTVL.

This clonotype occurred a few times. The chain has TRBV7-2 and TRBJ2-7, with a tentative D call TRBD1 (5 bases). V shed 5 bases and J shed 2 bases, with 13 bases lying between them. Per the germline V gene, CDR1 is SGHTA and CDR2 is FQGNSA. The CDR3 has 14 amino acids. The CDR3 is CASSPTGAPYEQYF. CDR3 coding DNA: TGTGCCAGCAGCCCTACAGGTGCCCCCTACGAGCAGTACTTC.